These T cell receptor beta chains were read from a single sample in a study of CD8 T cells in Susac syndrome. TCRdb re-analysed the immunoSEQ multiplex PCR reads in MiXCR, keeping a single row per CDR3 protein. Of roughly 160,000 distinct CDR3 sequences in the sample, approximately 95% were seen once. The source material was CD4+ T cells from PBMCs. The receptors were gathered from a human donor with Susac syndrome. CDR3s include the opening cysteine and the closing phenylalanine or tryptophan. The D gene is left open where the match is weak. Expanded clones are given a class, and other clones once, few, many or no size at all.

V gene: TRBV28; J gene: TRBJ2-5; CDR3 length: 14; D gene: TRBD2; clone size: once; CDR3 DNA: TGTGCCAGCAGTAAATCGGTTGGCGGGGGGACCCAGTACTTC; CDR3 protein: CASSKSVGGGTQYF
V gene: TRBV20-1; J gene: TRBJ2-7; CDR3 length: 12; D gene: .; clone size: .; CDR3 DNA: TGCAGTGCGTCAACAGATTCCTACGAGCAGTACTTC; CDR3 protein: CSASTDSYEQYF
V gene: TRBV12-3/TRBV12-4; J gene: TRBJ2-1; CDR3 length: 12; D gene: .; clone size: .; CDR3 DNA: TGTGCCAGCAGCGTGATATACAATGAGCAGTTCTTC; CDR3 protein: CASSVIYNEQFF
V gene: TRBV29-1; J gene: TRBJ2-5; CDR3 length: 11; D gene: .; clone size: once; CDR3 DNA: TGCAGCGTTGATAACATAAAGACCCAGTACTTC; CDR3 protein: CSVDNIKTQYF
V gene: TRBV20-1; J gene: TRBJ2-3; CDR3 length: 15; D gene: TRBD2; clone size: .; CDR3 DNA: TGCAGTGCTAGAGAATACGCGGGAGGCGCAGATACGCAGTATTTT; CDR3 protein: CSAREYAGGADTQYF
V gene: TRBV9; J gene: TRBJ2-3; CDR3 length: 16; D gene: TRBD2; clone size: .; CDR3 DNA: TGTGCCAGCAGCCTCCAGACTAGCGGGATCTCAAATACGCAGTATTTT; CDR3 protein: CASSLQTSGISNTQYF
V gene: TRBV20-1; J gene: TRBJ1-1; CDR3 length: 11; D gene: .; clone size: .; CDR3 DNA: TGCAGTGCTACGGGGAACACTGAAGCTTTCTTT; CDR3 protein: CSATGNTEAFF
V gene: TRBV6-5; J gene: TRBJ2-6; CDR3 length: 14; D gene: .; clone size: .; CDR3 DNA: TGTGCGGTAGGGGGGGAGGCTGGGGCCAACGTCCTGACTTTC; CDR3 protein: CAVGGEAGANVLTF
V gene: TRBV6-2/TRBV6-3; J gene: TRBJ2-4; CDR3 length: 16; D gene: .; clone size: .; CDR3 DNA: TGTGCCAGCAGTTCGATGGACCGGGACATCCGGTCTGTTCAGTACTTC; CDR3 protein: CASSSMDRDIRSVQYF
V gene: TRBV29-1; J gene: TRBJ1-5; CDR3 length: 13; D gene: TRBD1; clone size: .; CDR3 DNA: TGCAGCGTATTACAGGGGGTGAATCAGCCCCAGCATTTT; CDR3 protein: CSVLQGVNQPQHF
V gene: TRBV15; J gene: TRBJ2-5; CDR3 length: 15; D gene: .; clone size: .; CDR3 DNA: TGTGCCACCAGCAGTTACGGGGTCCAACAAGAGACCCAGTACTTC; CDR3 protein: CATSSYGVQQETQYF
V gene: TRBV9; J gene: TRBJ2-1; CDR3 length: 16; D gene: TRBD1; clone size: .; CDR3 DNA: TGTGCCAGCAGCTCACCCCGGGACAGGCCCTACAATGAGCAGTTCTTC; CDR3 protein: CASSSPRDRPYNEQFF
V gene: TRBV3-1; J gene: TRBJ2-1; CDR3 length: 12; D gene: .; clone size: .; CDR3 DNA: TGTGCCAGCAGCCAAAGTATGACTCCATTATCCTTC; CDR3 protein: CASSQSMTPLSF
V gene: TRBV10-3; J gene: TRBJ1-5; CDR3 length: 13; D gene: .; clone size: .; CDR3 DNA: TGTGCCATCAGTGGCAGGGTAGATCAGCCCCAGCATTTT; CDR3 protein: CAISGRVDQPQHF
V gene: TRBV23-1; J gene: TRBJ2-7; CDR3 length: 14; D gene: .; clone size: .; CDR3 DNA: TGCGCCAGCAGCCCCGGACAGAGCTCCTACGAGCAGTACTTC; CDR3 protein: CASSPGQSSYEQYF
V gene: TRBV30; J gene: TRBJ2-7; CDR3 length: 12; D gene: TRBD1; clone size: .; CDR3 DNA: TGTGCCTCCTACAGGGGTGCCTACGAGCAGTACTTC; CDR3 protein: CASYRGAYEQYF
V gene: TRBV3-1; J gene: TRBJ1-2; CDR3 length: 13; D gene: .; clone size: .; CDR3 DNA: TGTGCCAGCAGCCAAGAACGGAGACTTGGCTACACCTTC; CDR3 protein: CASSQERRLGYTF
V gene: TRBV7-3; J gene: TRBJ1-1; CDR3 length: 13; D gene: .; clone size: .; CDR3 DNA: TGTGCCAGCAGCCAGGGGCAGGGGACTGAAGCTTTCTTT; CDR3 protein: CASSQGQGTEAFF
V gene: TRBV29-1; J gene: TRBJ2-7; CDR3 length: 14; D gene: .; clone size: .; CDR3 DNA: TGCAGCGTTGCAGGGCAGGGCAGGCAGTACGAGCAGTACTTC; CDR3 protein: CSVAGQGRQYEQYF
V gene: TRBV12-3/TRBV12-4; J gene: TRBJ1-2; CDR3 length: 12; D gene: TRBD1; clone size: .; CDR3 DNA: TGTGCCAGCACAGGGGGCGGTTATGGCTACACCTTC; CDR3 protein: CASTGGGYGYTF
V gene: TRBV9; J gene: TRBJ1-1; CDR3 length: 15; D gene: .; clone size: .; CDR3 DNA: TGTGCCAGCAGCGACCTTGACCTGGGGGCCACTGAAGCTTTCTTT; CDR3 protein: CASSDLDLGATEAFF
V gene: TRBV24-1; J gene: TRBJ2-1; CDR3 length: 15; D gene: TRBD2; clone size: .; CDR3 DNA: TGTGCCACCAGTGATTTGCTAGCGGGAGGGACTGAGCAGTTCTTC; CDR3 protein: CATSDLLAGGTEQFF
V gene: TRBV6-5; J gene: TRBJ1-2; CDR3 length: 17; D gene: TRBD1; clone size: once; CDR3 DNA: TGTGCCAGCAGTTACTCGCAGGGACAGGGAATTTACTATGGCTACACCTTC; CDR3 protein: CASSYSQGQGIYYGYTF
V gene: TRBV7-2; J gene: TRBJ2-2; CDR3 length: 13; D gene: .; clone size: .; CDR3 DNA: TGTGCCAGCATTGAGGGCCACACCGGGGAGCTGTTTTTT; CDR3 protein: CASIEGHTGELFF
V gene: TRBV20-1; J gene: TRBJ1-5; CDR3 length: 14; D gene: .; clone size: .; CDR3 DNA: TGCAGTGCTAGAGATCCCCGGGCTAATCAGCCCCAGCATTTT; CDR3 protein: CSARDPRANQPQHF
V gene: TRBV30; J gene: TRBJ2-4; CDR3 length: 14; D gene: .; clone size: .; CDR3 DNA: TGTGCCTGGAGTGTACTTCTAGCCAAAAACATTCAGTACTTC; CDR3 protein: CAWSVLLAKNIQYF